This T cell receptor (beta chain) was retrieved from a study of blood T cell repertoires in COVID-19. Profiled with immunoSEQ multiplex PCR; TCRdb holds only in-frame clones, not every one. This table holds 300,000 or so clones, more than 80% found once. Germline V gene lookup returns CDR1 SGDLS and CDR2 YYNGEE. There are 14 residues in the CDR3. The V gene lost 0 bases and the J gene lost 5 bases, with 11 bases spanning the gap. The sequenced sample was peripheral blood. This clonotype was sampled from a woman in her thirties or forties with acute or convalescent COVID-19. This chain uses TRBV9 with TRBJ1-1; no firm D call. CDR3 in DNA: TGTGCCAGCAGCGTAGGGAGGGTGGAGACTGAAGCTTTCTTT. Protein product: CASSVGRVETEAFF.